The T cell receptor (beta chain) under discussion was sequenced for a study of a mutant IDH1 vaccine in newly diagnosed glioma (dated by TCRdb to about 2021). Regarding the research as a whole: Patients received eight vaccinations in weeks 1, 3, 5, 7, 11, 15, 19 and 23, corresponding to visits V03 through V10. Vaccination started 4-6 weeks after radiotherapy alone, or was given together with temozolomide cycles in the groups whose treatment included chemotherapy. Six visits were used for peripheral blood collection: V03 (baseline), V05, V07, V10, V12 and V13. Prior to enrollment, patients had been given standard therapy consisting of radiotherapy alone, temozolomide alone, or radiochemotherapy with temozolomide, with the combination given to most patients. Of the 30 to 35 treated patients, 62.5% were male and around 40% were female, and a mean age of roughly 40 years was recorded. For exploratory analyses, longitudinal TCRB deep sequencing was carried out in about 26 treated patients wherever samples were available.

Study-wide conclusions, independent of this receptor: No apparent relationship was observed between pseudoprogression and alterations in the top peripheral T cell clonotypes detected by TCRB sequencing. Vaccine-induced immune responses across multiple MHC alleles were detected in 93.3% of patients. The authors stated that sample limitations prevented analyses of patient blood samples from being reproduced. Availability determined which PBMC samples were chosen for TCRB deep sequencing.

The time point label corresponds to: week 23, last vaccination. Each vaccine dose, consisting of 300 ug of a 20-mer mutant IDH1 peptide in Montanide, was administered subcutaneously with topical imiquimod. Newly diagnosed WHO grade 3 or 4 IDH1-mutant astrocytomas showing loss of nuclear ATRX were present in the donors. The samples were drawn from NOA16, a multicentre, single-arm, open-label phase I trial in Germany that tested a mutant IDH1 peptide vaccine in humans for the first time. The DNeasy Blood and Tissue Kit was used to extract genomic DNA from EDTA blood for TCRB sequencing. Per the germline V gene, SGHAT is the CDR1 and FQNNGV is the CDR2. V is trimmed back by 5 bases and J by 3 bases, and the junction contains 6 bases that no gene match accounts for. The CDR3 runs 15 amino acids, cysteine and phenylalanine included. Just CDR3 DNA is preserved here, 45 bases in frame from base 1. Receptor libraries were prepared by the immunoSEQ multiplex PCR assay. The hsTCRB Kit was used according to the manufacturer's protocol to amplify rearranged TCR beta chain sequences. TCRB libraries were sequenced on an Illumina MiSeq. On the authors' methods: The kit vendor's proprietary platform handled demultiplexing, trimming and gene mapping. This immuneACCESS table, as held by TCRdb, lists in-frame sequences with V and J called but not all clones. Of the missing ones, under half trace to an unresolved V gene in checked studies; the others have no known cause. The V and J calls and clone size come from that table; D and trimming were worked out from the DNA. The sample table records more than 35,000 clones; roughly 76% of these occur just once. The top ten constitute 5.1% of the sample.

Comment on this clone: This clone's antigen is unknown. Base qualities were left out, and no much larger clone turns up one base away.

This TCR derives from a man aged 40-49 years with glioma. The chain is encoded by TRBV11-2 joined to TRBJ2-1, with TRBD2 identical over 8 junction bases. The source was PBMCs, collected from a glioma patient whose treatment included an IDH1 peptide vaccine. This receptor carries the CDR3 CASSIRAGVYNEQFF. The DNA reads TGTGCCAGCAGCATAAGAGCGGGAGTCTACAATGAGCAGTTCTTC.